This T cell receptor beta chain originates from a study of graft-versus-host responses after intestinal transplantation. General observations from the study: Early post-transplant declines in HvG were associated with peak levels of circulating GvH clones.

The method was immunoSEQ multiplex PCR; TCRdb's version includes in-frame clones alone and lacks a portion of them. The sample lists over 85,000 clones, approximately 94% occurring once. This CDR3 contains 15 residues. V was pared by 3 bases and J by 4 bases, with 7 bases of the junction left unmatched. CDR1 and CDR2 (germline): SQVTM, ANQGSEA. As concerns this clone: Antigen unknown.

This receptor was taken from a human donor who was the organ donor for an intestinal transplant. The V call is TRBV29-1, the J call TRBJ2-4; 9 bases are shared with TRBD1. Here the sequenced sample was unstimulated CD4+ T cells sorted from spleen or lymph node cells, taken before transplant. DNA for the CDR3: TGCAGCGTTGAGGGACAGGGTTTTGGTAAAAACATTCAGTACTTC. This encodes CSVEGQGFGKNIQYF.